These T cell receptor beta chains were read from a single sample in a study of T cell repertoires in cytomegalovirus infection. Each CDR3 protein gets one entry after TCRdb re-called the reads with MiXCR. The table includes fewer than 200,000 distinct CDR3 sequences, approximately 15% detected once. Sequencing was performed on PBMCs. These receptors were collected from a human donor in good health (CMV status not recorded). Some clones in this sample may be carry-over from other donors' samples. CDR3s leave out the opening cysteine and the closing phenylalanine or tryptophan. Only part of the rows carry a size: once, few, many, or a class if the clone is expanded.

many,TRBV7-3,ASSSSVSGNTIY
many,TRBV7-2,ASSPAGPSPNSPLH
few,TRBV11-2,ASSLVGGQYADNYGYT
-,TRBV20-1,SARVPFGRNPLAQY
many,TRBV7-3,ASSLTSHRRDQPQH
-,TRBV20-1,SAQREGSYEQY
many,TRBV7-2,ASSPQTGGAGRNGYT
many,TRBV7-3,ASSLDTKNIQY
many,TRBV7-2,ASSLSGASNTEAF
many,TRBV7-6,ASSSTGATEAF
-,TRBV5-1,ASSAGPYEQY
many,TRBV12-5,ASGLVSFGYT
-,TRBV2,ASSATSGRWYEQY
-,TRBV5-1,ASSLAGTAPYGYT
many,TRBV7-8,ASSSMGQAMFAF
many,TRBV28,ASSSPPKPRGGYEQY
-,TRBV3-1,ASSQDLGGMRHGYT
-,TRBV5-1,ASSFGPVNTEAF
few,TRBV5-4,ASSLVDTDTQY
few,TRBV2,ASSEGHPAETQY
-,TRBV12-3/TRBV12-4,ASSLSAGSSEAF
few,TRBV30,AWRDVRHSYQETQY
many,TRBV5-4,ASSPGTGLEAF
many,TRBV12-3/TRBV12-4,ASSVNRLSSYEQY
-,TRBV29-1,SVGSGPREAF
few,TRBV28,ASSFDRQGSYEQY
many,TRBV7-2,ASSLDMTEAF
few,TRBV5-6,ASSGSPGPIRGNEQF
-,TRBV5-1,ASSLGGQGAMNTEAF
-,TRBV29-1,SVEDRRTGGWYNEQF
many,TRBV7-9,ASSPPYRVGNEQF
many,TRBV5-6,ASSSEGDYGYT
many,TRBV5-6,ASSLSGSGVGRPQH
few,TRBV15,ATSRNRGNGANVLT
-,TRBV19,ASTPGQGNYGYT
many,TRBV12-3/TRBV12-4,ASSLRGRYEQY
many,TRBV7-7,ASSPLPGGTQY
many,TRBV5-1,ASSLGQEQF
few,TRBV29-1,SVEHGNTIY
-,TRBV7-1,ASSSTDLSSGANVLT
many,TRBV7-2,ASSPQAGADYEQY
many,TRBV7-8,ASSRTPTGLNTEAF
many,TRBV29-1,SVSRTYMNTEAF
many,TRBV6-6,ASTKGTGGYEQY
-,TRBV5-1,ASSQAARGQGDTQY
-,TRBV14,ASSQRHPNNEQF
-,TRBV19,ASSNPLAGVRETQY
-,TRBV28,ASSLAGRGAGELF
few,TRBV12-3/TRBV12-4,ASTYDGANVLT
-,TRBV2,ASSVLRGQY
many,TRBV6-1,ASSGRDRRPTHYEQY
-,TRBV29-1,SVAYNEQF
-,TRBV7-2,ASSPTTGFTEAF
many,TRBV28,ASSIRPPGNTIY
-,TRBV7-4,ASSPPPIRGGNQPQH